Given below is one T cell receptor (beta chain) in context. There are a few counts of this clonotype. Its target antigen remains unknown. No base-level quality is on record; no much larger clone is a single base apart. Sequences DFQATT (CDR1) and SNEGSKA (CDR2) are obtained from the germline V gene (reference sequence). The cysteine opens and the phenylalanine closes a CDR3 of 15 amino acids. Left in the record is the CDR3 DNA by itself, 45 bases read in frame from the first base. V trim: 2 bases; J trim: 4 bases; unmatched bases: 9. This specimen belongs to a study of T-cell reconstitution after alpha-beta-depleted transplantation in children (dated by TCRdb to between 2015 and 2016). Regarding the complete study: Using TCR repertoire profiling, the study quantitatively followed how T-cell immune reconstitution unfolded in children after TCRalphabeta/CD19-depleted allogeneic hematopoietic cell transplantation.

Library method: PCR. Instrument on record: Illumina HiSeq 2500. TCR library preparation used molecular barcoding, with unique molecular identifiers applied to normalize quantification of the TCRbeta repertoire. TCRdb ran its own pipeline on the public reads, namely fastp trimming at Q25 and MiXCR clone calling, and kept in-frame beta chains. A single entry per CDR3 protein holds the most common genes and DNA from its merged rows. Within this sample are 150,000 to 200,000 distinct CDR3 sequences, with approximately 7% of them counted one time only. The ten largest clones capture 3% of the sample. The chain is made from TRBV20-1 and TRBJ2-7, with 9 central nucleotides matching TRBD1. The sequence came from a human donor who donated a stem cell graft to a child with Wiskott-Aldrich syndrome. This material consisted of PBMCs from the stem cell graft donor, taken from the stem cell graft. The bases read TGCAGTGCTAGACCCGGGACAGGGCATTATTACGAGCAGTACTTC. This codes for CSARPGTGHYYEQYF.